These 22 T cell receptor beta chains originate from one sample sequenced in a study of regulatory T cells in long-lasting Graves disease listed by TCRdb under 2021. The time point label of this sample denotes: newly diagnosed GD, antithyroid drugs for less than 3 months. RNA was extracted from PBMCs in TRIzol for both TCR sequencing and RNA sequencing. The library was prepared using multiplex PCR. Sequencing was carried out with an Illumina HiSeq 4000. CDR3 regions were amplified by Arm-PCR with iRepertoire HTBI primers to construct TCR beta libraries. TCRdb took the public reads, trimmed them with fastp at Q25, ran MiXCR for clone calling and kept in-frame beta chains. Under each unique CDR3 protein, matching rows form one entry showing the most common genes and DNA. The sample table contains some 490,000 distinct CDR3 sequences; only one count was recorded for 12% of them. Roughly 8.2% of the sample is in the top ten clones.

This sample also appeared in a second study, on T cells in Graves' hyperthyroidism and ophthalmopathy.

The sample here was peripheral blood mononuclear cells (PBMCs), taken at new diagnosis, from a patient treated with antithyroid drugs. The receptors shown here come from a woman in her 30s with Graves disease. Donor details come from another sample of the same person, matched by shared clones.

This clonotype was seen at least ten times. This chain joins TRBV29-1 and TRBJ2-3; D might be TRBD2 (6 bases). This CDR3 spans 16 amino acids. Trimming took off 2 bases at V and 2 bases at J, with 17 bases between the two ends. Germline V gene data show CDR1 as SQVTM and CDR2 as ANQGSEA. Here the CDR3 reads CSVENPGAGSTDTQYF. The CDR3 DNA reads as TGCAGCGTTGAAAATCCTGGTGCGGGGTCCACAGATACGCAGTATTTT.

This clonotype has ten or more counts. Here the CDR3 DNA reads TGTGCCAGCAGCCAAGAATGGTATCAAGATACGCAGTATTTT. Translation gives CASSQEWYQDTQYF. The chain uses TRBV3-1 and TRBJ2-3, with no clear D. Per germline, CDR1 LGHDT and CDR2 YNNKEL (reference sequence). V dropped 0 bases and J dropped 5 bases, with 9 bases sitting between them. This CDR3 has 14 residues.

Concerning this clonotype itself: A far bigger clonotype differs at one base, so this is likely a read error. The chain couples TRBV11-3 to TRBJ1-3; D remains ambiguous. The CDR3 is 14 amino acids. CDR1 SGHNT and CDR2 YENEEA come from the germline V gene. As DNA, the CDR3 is TGTGCCAGCAGCCTTAGGATATCTGTAAACACCATATATTTT. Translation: CASSLRISVNTIYF.

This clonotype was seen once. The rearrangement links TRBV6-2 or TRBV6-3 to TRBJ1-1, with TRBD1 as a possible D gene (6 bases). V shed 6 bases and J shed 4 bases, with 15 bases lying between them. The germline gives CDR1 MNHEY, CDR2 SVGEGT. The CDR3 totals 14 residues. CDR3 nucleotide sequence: TGTGCCAGCAGGTACAGGGCGAGGGGCACTGAAGCTTTCTTT. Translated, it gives CASRYRARGTEAFF.

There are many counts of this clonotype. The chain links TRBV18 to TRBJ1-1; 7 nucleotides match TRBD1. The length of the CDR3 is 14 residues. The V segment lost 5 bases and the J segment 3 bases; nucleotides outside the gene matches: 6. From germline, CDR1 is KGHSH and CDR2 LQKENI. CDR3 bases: TGTGCCAGCTCAGCCAAACAGGGGCACACTGAAGCTTTCTTT. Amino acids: CASSAKQGHTEAFF.

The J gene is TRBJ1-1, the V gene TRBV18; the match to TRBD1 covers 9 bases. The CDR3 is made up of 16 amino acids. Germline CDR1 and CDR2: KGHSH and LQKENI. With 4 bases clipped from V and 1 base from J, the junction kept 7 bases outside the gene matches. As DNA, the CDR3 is TGTGCCAGCTCACTCCCGACAGGGGGAACGAACACTGAAGCTTTCTTT. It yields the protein CASSLPTGGTNTEAFF. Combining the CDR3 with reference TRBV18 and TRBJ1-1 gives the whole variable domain NAGVMQNPRHLVRRRGQEARLRCSPMKGHSHVYWYRQLPEEGLKFMVYLQKENIIDESGMPKERFSAEFPKEGPSILRIQQVVRGDSAAYFCASSLPTGGTNTEAFFGQGTRLTVV.

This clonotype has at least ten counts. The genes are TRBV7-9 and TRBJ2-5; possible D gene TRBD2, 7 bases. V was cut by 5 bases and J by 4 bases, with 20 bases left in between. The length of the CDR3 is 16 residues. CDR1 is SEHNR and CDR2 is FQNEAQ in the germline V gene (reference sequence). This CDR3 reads CASSPFRGARGETQYF. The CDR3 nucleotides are TGTGCCAGCAGCCCCTTCCGGGGGGCGCGCGGAGAGACCCAGTACTTC.

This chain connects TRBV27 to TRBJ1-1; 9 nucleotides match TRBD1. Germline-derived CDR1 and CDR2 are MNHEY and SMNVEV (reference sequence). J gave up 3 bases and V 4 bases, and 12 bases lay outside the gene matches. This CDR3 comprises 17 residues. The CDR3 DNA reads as TGTGCCAGCAGTTCGACAGGGGGTGTCACGAGGTACACTGAAGCTTTCTTT. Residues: CASSSTGGVTRYTEAFF.

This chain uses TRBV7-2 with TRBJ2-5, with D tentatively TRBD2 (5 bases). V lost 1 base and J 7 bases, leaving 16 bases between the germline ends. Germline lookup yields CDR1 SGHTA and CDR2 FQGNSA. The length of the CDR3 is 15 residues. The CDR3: CASSLVWELGATQYF. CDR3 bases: TGTGCCAGCAGCTTAGTTTGGGAACTGGGAGCGACCCAGTACTTC.

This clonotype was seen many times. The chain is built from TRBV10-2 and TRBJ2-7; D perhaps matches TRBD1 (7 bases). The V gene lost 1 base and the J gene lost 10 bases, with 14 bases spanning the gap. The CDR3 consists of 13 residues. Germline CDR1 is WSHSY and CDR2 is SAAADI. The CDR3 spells CASSEWQGGGQYF. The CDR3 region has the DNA TGCGCCAGCAGTGAGTGGCAGGGGGGAGGTCAGTACTTC.

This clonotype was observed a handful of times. The CDR3 here is CASSVGPGELFF. CDR3 in DNA: TGTGCCAGCAGCGTAGGGCCCGGGGAGCTGTTTTTT. This rearrangement joins TRBV9 to TRBJ2-2; D is unclear. CDR1 SGDLS and CDR2 YYNGEE come from the germline V gene. V lost 0 bases to trimming and J lost 6 bases, with 3 bases between them. CDR3 length equals 12 residues.

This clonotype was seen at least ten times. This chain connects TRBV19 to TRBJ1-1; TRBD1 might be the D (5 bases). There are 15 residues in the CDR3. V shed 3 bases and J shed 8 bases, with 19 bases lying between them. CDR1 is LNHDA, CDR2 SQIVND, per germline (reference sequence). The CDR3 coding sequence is TGTGCCAGTAGTATCCCAAACCAGAGGGGAGTGGAAGCTTTCTTT. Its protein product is CASSIPNQRGVEAFF.

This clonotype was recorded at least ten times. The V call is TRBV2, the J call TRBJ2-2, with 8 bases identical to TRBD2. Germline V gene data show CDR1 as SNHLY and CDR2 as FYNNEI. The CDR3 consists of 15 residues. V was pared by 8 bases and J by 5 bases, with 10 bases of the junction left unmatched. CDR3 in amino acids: CASGLAGLKTGELFF. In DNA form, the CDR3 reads TGTGCCAGCGGGCTAGCGGGTTTGAAAACCGGGGAGCTGTTTTTT.

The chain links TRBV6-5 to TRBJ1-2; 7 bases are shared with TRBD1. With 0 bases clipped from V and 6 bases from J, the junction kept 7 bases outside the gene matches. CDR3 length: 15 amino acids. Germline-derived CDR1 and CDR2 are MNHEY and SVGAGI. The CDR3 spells CASSYSFQGEDGYTF. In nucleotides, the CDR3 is TGTGCCAGCAGTTACTCGTTCCAGGGGGAGGATGGCTACACCTTC.

In DNA form, the CDR3 reads TGTGCCAGCAGCGCCCAGAGGGATCAGCCCCAGCATTTT. Translating gives CASSAQRDQPQHF. J is TRBJ1-5 and V is TRBV7-2; D unclear. CDR1 is SGHTA and CDR2 is FQGNSA in the germline V gene. The CDR3 extends over 13 amino acids. The V end was cut by 5 bases, the J end by 5 bases, with 10 bases between.

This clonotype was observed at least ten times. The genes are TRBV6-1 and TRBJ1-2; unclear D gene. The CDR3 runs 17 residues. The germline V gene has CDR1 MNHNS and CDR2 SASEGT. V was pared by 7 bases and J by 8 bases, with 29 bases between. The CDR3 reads CASIGRKVGAGIAGYTF. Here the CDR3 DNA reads TGTGCCAGCATTGGCAGAAAGGTCGGAGCGGGAATTGCGGGCTACACCTTC.

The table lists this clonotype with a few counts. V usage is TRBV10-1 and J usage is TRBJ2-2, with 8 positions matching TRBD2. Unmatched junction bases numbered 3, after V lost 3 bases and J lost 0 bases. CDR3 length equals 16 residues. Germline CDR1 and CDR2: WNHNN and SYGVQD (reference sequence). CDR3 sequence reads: CASSDSGGTNTGELFF. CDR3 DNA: TGCGCCAGCAGTGACAGCGGGGGAACGAACACCGGGGAGCTGTTTTTT.

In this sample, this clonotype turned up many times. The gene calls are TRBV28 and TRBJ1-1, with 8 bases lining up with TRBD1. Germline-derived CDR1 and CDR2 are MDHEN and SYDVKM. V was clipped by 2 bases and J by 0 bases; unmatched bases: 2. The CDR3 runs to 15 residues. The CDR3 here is CASSLNRGMNTEAFF. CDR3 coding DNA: TGTGCCAGCAGTTTAAACAGGGGGATGAACACTGAAGCTTTCTTT. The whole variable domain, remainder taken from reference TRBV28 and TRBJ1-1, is DVKVTQSSRYLVKRTGEKVFLECVQDMDHENMFWYRQDPGLGLRLIYFSYDVKMKEKGDIPEGYSVSREKKERFSLILESASTNQTSMYLCASSLNRGMNTEAFFGQGTRLTVV.

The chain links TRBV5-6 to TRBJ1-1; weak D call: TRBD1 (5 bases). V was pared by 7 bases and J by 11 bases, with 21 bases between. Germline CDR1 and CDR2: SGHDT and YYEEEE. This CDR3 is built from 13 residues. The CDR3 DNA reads TGTGCCAGCCGTGGAGTAGGACAAAGCTCCGCTTTCTTT. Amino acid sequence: CASRGVGQSSAFF.

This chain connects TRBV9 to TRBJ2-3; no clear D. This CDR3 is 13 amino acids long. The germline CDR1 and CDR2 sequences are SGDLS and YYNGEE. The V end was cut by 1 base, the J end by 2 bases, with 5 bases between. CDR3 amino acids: CASSVSDTDTQYF. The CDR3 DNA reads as TGTGCCAGCAGCGTATCGGACACAGATACGCAGTATTTT.

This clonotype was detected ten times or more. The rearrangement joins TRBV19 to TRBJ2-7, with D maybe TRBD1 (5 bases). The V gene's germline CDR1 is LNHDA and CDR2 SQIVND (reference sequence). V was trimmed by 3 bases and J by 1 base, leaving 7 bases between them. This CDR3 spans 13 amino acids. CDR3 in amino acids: CASSIDRSYEQYF. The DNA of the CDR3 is TGTGCCAGTAGTATCGACAGATCCTACGAGCAGTACTTC.

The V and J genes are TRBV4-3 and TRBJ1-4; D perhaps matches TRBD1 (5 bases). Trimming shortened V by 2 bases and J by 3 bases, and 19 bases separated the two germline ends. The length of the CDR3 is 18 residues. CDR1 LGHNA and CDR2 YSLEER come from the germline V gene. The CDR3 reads CASSQQSGQALPNEKLFF. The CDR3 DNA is TGCGCCAGCAGCCAACAATCAGGGCAGGCCCTTCCTAATGAAAAACTGTTTTTT.